The 14 T cell receptor beta chains given below trace back to one sample, sequenced in a study of shared clonotypes between healthy human individuals. Some clones are missing from TCRdb's copy, which holds only in-frame ones; the method was immunoSEQ multiplex PCR. Among about 2,500,000 clones listed, more than 80% were seen once. What was sequenced was naive CD4+ T cells sorted from blood. Stated subset: CD45RA+ positively selected. Receptors originate from a man younger than 30 in good health.

For this clone: One end of the junction fails to match germline, which may point to a read error. V gene TRBV7-9 combines with J gene TRBJ2-3; tentatively, D is TRBD2 (5 bases). There are 14 residues in the CDR3. Germline loops: CDR1 SEHNR, CDR2 FQNEAQ (reference sequence). CDR3 in amino acids: CASSVAREWDTQYF. In DNA, the CDR3 is TGTGCCAGCAGCGTAGCGAGGGAGTGGGATACGCAGTATTTT.

The V gene is TRBV2, the J gene TRBJ1-2; D call uncertain. There are 15 residues in the CDR3. Germline V gene data show CDR1 as SNHLY and CDR2 as FYNNEI. V dropped 8 bases and J dropped 5 bases, with 21 bases sitting between them. In nucleotides, the CDR3 is TGTGCCAGCCTGTACGGACTCCCTCCCCTTTATGGCTACACCTTC. Protein: CASLYGLPPLYGYTF.

V gene TRBV7-8 combines with J gene TRBJ1-1, with TRBD1 as a possible D gene (6 bases). Between the trimmed V and J ends, which lost 5 bases and 7 bases, there was a span of 14 bases. Germline values: CDR1 SGHVS, CDR2 FQNEAQ. This CDR3 is 13 amino acids long. The CDR3: CASSLLDSLEAFF. The DNA for the CDR3 is TGTGCCAGCAGCCTCTTGGACAGCCTTGAAGCTTTCTTT.

CDR3 region: CASSWDSGTGHYEQYF. The DNA of the CDR3 is TGTGCCAGCAGTTGGGACTCGGGGACAGGCCACTACGAGCAGTACTTC. V is TRBV27 and J is TRBJ2-7; the match to TRBD1 covers 8 bases. Germline V gene sequence: CDR1 MNHEY, CDR2 SMNVEV (reference sequence). CDR3 length: 16 amino acids. The trim removed 4 bases at V and 3 bases at J, leaving 11 bases unmatched.

With respect to this clone: Other DNA sequences in this specimen translate into the identical CDR3. The chain uses TRBV5-5 and TRBJ1-5; unclear D gene. This CDR3 comprises 14 residues. From germline, CDR1 is SGHKS and CDR2 YYEKEE (reference sequence). The ends were cut back, 0 bases at V and 0 bases at J, with 4 bases in the middle. CDR3 nucleotide sequence: TGTGCCAGCAGCTTGGGCGTTAGCAATCAGCCCCAGCATTTT. Residues: CASSLGVSNQPQHF.

V is TRBV7-9 and J is TRBJ1-4, with 9 positions matching TRBD1. The V and J ends lost 5 bases and 4 bases, in that order; junction bases with no gene match: 5. CDR1 SEHNR and CDR2 FQNEAQ come from the germline V gene (reference sequence). The CDR3 has 15 residues. This chain's CDR3 is CASSPGQGINEKLFF. CDR3 sequence (DNA): TGTGCCAGCAGCCCAGGACAGGGGATTAATGAAAAACTGTTTTTT.

The rearrangement joins TRBV11-3 to TRBJ2-7; the D gene is possibly TRBD1 (5 bases). In germline, CDR1 is SGHNT, CDR2 YENEEA. The CDR3 is made up of 13 amino acids. Trimming cost V 1 base and J 3 bases, with 7 bases left between them. The CDR3 nucleotides are TGTGCCAGCAGCTTAGGACAGTTCTACGAGCAGTACTTC. As protein: CASSLGQFYEQYF.

J is TRBJ2-3 and V is TRBV11-1; possibly TRBD1 for D (6 bases). The CDR3 runs to 15 residues. The germline V gene encodes CDR1 SGHAT and CDR2 FQDESV (reference sequence). V lost 5 bases, J lost 6 bases, and 18 bases lay in between. The CDR3 here is CASSPGTGTFDTQYF. The CDR3, as DNA: TGTGCCAGCAGCCCCGGTACAGGGACCTTTGATACGCAGTATTTT.

V is TRBV30 and J is TRBJ2-1; D is ambiguous. Germline lookup yields CDR1 GTSNPN and CDR2 SVGIG (reference sequence). The V end was cut by 3 bases, the J end by 9 bases, with 12 bases between. The CDR3 consists of 12 residues. Written as DNA, the CDR3 is TGTGCCTGGAGAGCTGGACCTTCTGAGCAGTTCTTC. Amino acids: CAWRAGPSEQFF. Supplemented by reference TRBV30 and TRBJ2-1, the full variable domain reads SQTIHQWPATLVQPVGSPLSLECTVEGTSNPNLYWYRQAAGRGLQLLFYSVGIGQISSEVPQNLSASRPQDRQFILSSKKLLLSDSGFYLCAWRAGPSEQFFGPGTRLTVL.

The rearrangement joins TRBV6-1 to TRBJ2-1, with 10 bases matching TRBD2. Germline-derived CDR1 and CDR2 are MNHNS and SASEGT. Unmatched junction bases numbered 9, after V lost 4 bases and J lost 0 bases. CDR3 length: 18 amino acids. CDR3 sequence: CASSGLRLAGSSYNEQFF. The CDR3, as DNA: TGTGCCAGCAGTGGCCTCCGACTAGCGGGCTCCTCCTACAATGAGCAGTTCTTC.

The chain uses TRBV15 and TRBJ2-1, with a weak D call TRBD1 (6 bases). The CDR3 contains 14 residues. Germline lookup yields CDR1 LNHNV and CDR2 YYDKDF (reference sequence). V lost 2 bases and J lost 11, with 16 bases in between. This chain's CDR3 is CATSRPPTGYKQFF. CDR3 sequence (DNA): TGTGCCACCAGCAGACCTCCGACAGGTTACAAGCAGTTCTTC.

This chain links TRBV11-2 with TRBJ1-3, with D unresolved. The CDR3 has 14 residues. The V gene lost 7 bases and the J gene lost 2 bases, with 12 bases spanning the gap. Germline V lookup: CDR1 SGHAT, CDR2 FQNNGV. CDR3 in DNA: TGTGCCAGCACCCGAATCAGGACTGGAAACACCATATATTTT. It specifies CASTRIRTGNTIYF.

This rearrangement joins TRBV30 to TRBJ1-6; D possibly corresponds to TRBD1 (6 bases). The CDR3 length is 13 residues. V lost 4 bases to trimming and J lost 14 bases, with 18 bases between them. Germline CDR1 GTSNPN, CDR2 SVGIG (reference sequence). This CDR3 reads CAWIGQGFLTLHF. The CDR3 bases are TGTGCCTGGATCGGTCAGGGGTTTTTAACCCTCCACTTT.

The genes are TRBV5-1 and TRBJ2-7; 9 bases are shared with TRBD1. The CDR3 consists of 15 residues. In germline, CDR1 is SGHRS, CDR2 YFSETQ. V lost 8 bases and J lost 2; bases outside the gene matches: 11. CDR3 protein: CASGTSGTGPYEQYF. CDR3 DNA sequence: TGCGCCAGTGGGACTTCCGGGACAGGGCCCTACGAGCAGTACTTC.